Included here is one TCR beta chain sequence, with context. The antigen remains unidentified. Preparation of the TCRbeta library involved a method that used unique molecular identifiers. TCRdb used MiXCR to reprocess the PCR reads, holding one entry per CDR3 protein. The sample includes 250,000 to 400,000 distinct CDR3 sequences, approximately 20% seen only once; the top ten take approximately 9.9%. The data were taken from a study of T-cell reconstitution after alpha-beta-depleted transplantation in children. The V gene end was trimmed by 3 bases and the J gene end by 6 bases; junction bases not matched to a gene: 9. Germline assignment: CDR1 SGHRS and CDR2 YFSETQ. This CDR3 is 16 amino acids long. Study results and limitations: Where alpha-beta T cells came from about two months after transplant was reportedly several hundred expanded graft clones.

Sequencing was performed on PBMCs, mostly from graft donor cells, taken 180 days after TCRalphabeta/CD19-depleted stem cell transplant. This clonotype was obtained from a male patient aged 10-17 years who had a stem cell transplant for acute lymphoblastic leukemia, so the T cells may come from the graft donor. The chain employs TRBV5-1 and TRBJ2-1; TRBD1 agrees at 10 bases. CDR3: CASSSLGQGLVNEQFF. CDR3 DNA: TGCGCCAGCAGCTCTCTGGGACAGGGGCTAGTCAATGAGCAGTTCTTC.